This T cell receptor (beta chain) was recovered during a study of identical twins. Study-wide results and limits: Fewer insertions were carried by abundant cord blood beta clonotypes, but none was seen in memory repertoires. Monozygotic twins shared more out-of-frame TCR alpha than recombination models predicted.

Germline CDR1 is MNHEY and CDR2 is SVGAGI. V lost 2 bases to trimming and J lost 1 base, with 9 bases between them. The CDR3 runs to 14 residues. This clonotype was seen only a few times. Its antigen remains unknown. From the 5' RACE reads, TCRdb called clonotypes with MiXCR, one entry per CDR3 protein. The sample lists roughly 1,500,000 distinct CDR3 sequences, around a third occurring once. The chain uses TRBV6-5 and TRBJ2-7; D is undetermined. Sequenced sample: cord blood. The TCR comes from a newborn girl in good health. CDR3 loop: CASSYKANSYEQYF. Written as DNA, the CDR3 is TGTGCCAGCAGTTACAAGGCTAATTCCTACGAGCAGTACTTC.